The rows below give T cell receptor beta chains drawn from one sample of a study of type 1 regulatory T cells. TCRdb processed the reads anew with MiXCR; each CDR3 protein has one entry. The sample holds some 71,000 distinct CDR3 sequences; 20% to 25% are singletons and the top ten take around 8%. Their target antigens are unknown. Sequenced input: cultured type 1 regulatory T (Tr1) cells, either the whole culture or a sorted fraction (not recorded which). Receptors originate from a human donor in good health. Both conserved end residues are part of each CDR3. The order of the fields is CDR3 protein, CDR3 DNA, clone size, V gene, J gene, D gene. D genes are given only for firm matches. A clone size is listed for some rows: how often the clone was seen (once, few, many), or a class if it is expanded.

cdr3_aa: CASSTRGAGAHEQFF; cdr3_nt: TGTGCCAGCAGCACCCGAGGGGCGGGAGCTCATGAGCAGTTCTTC; clone_size: few; v_call: TRBV7-9; j_call: TRBJ2-1; d_call: TRBD2
cdr3_aa: CASSRTGTEQFF; cdr3_nt: TGTGCCAGCAGCCGGACTGGCACTGAGCAGTTCTTC; clone_size: few; v_call: TRBV6-5; j_call: TRBJ2-1; d_call: .
cdr3_aa: CASSLGLGRTAKNIQYF; cdr3_nt: TGTGCCAGCAGCTTAGGCCTGGGAAGGACGGCCAAAAACATTCAGTACTTC; clone_size: few; v_call: TRBV7-2; j_call: TRBJ2-4; d_call: .
cdr3_aa: CASRSTGTALGYTF; cdr3_nt: TGTGCCAGCAGGTCCACCGGGACAGCCTTGGGCTACACCTTC; clone_size: .; v_call: TRBV28; j_call: TRBJ1-2; d_call: TRBD1
cdr3_aa: CASSQVAGAGYGYTF; cdr3_nt: TGTGCCAGCAGCCAAGTTGCAGGGGCAGGGTATGGCTACACCTTC; clone_size: .; v_call: TRBV3-1; j_call: TRBJ1-2; d_call: .
cdr3_aa: CASSQEVISSPLHF; cdr3_nt: TGTGCCAGCAGCCAAGAGGTAATAAGTTCACCCCTCCACTTT; clone_size: few; v_call: TRBV3-1; j_call: TRBJ1-6; d_call: .
cdr3_aa: CASSPSSGDYNEQFF; cdr3_nt: TGTGCCAGCAGCCCCTCTAGCGGAGACTACAATGAGCAGTTCTTC; clone_size: .; v_call: TRBV7-3; j_call: TRBJ2-1; d_call: TRBD2
cdr3_aa: CATSRRQGDAGELFF; cdr3_nt: TGTGCCACCAGCAGACGACAGGGTGACGCCGGGGAGCTGTTTTTT; clone_size: .; v_call: TRBV15; j_call: TRBJ2-2; d_call: TRBD1
cdr3_aa: CASKLQLSNQPQHF; cdr3_nt: TGTGCCAGCAAACTACAGCTTAGCAATCAGCCCCAGCATTTT; clone_size: .; v_call: TRBV12-3/TRBV12-4; j_call: TRBJ1-5; d_call: .
cdr3_aa: CASRRTGDTGELFF; cdr3_nt: TGCGCCAGCAGAAGGACAGGGGACACCGGGGAGCTGTTTTTT; clone_size: .; v_call: TRBV5-1; j_call: TRBJ2-2; d_call: TRBD1
cdr3_aa: CASSLAGGGNQPQHF; cdr3_nt: TGCGCCAGCAGCTTGGCAGGGGGGGGCAATCAGCCCCAGCATTTT; clone_size: few; v_call: TRBV5-1; j_call: TRBJ1-5; d_call: TRBD1
cdr3_aa: CSATGQPNTGELFF; cdr3_nt: TGCAGTGCCACGGGACAGCCGAACACCGGGGAGCTGTTTTTT; clone_size: .; v_call: TRBV20-1; j_call: TRBJ2-2; d_call: TRBD1
cdr3_aa: CASSVRWNPVETQYF; cdr3_nt: TGTGCCAGCAGCGTAAGGTGGAACCCTGTTGAGACCCAGTACTTC; clone_size: .; v_call: TRBV9; j_call: TRBJ2-5; d_call: .
cdr3_aa: CASSPRLAAGSGANVLTF; cdr3_nt: TGTGCCAGCAGCCCCCGTTTAGCGGCTGGCTCTGGGGCCAACGTCCTGACTTTC; clone_size: .; v_call: TRBV9; j_call: TRBJ2-6; d_call: .
cdr3_aa: CASRDRVNTGELFF; cdr3_nt: TGTGCCAGCAGGGACAGGGTGAACACCGGGGAGCTGTTTTTT; clone_size: .; v_call: TRBV2; j_call: TRBJ2-2; d_call: TRBD1
cdr3_aa: CASSLAETGVQETQYF; cdr3_nt: TGTGCCAGCAGCTTAGCGGAGACAGGGGTACAAGAGACCCAGTACTTC; clone_size: few; v_call: TRBV7-9; j_call: TRBJ2-5; d_call: TRBD1
cdr3_aa: CATGPSGTPDEQYF; cdr3_nt: TGTGCCACCGGACCGAGCGGGACGCCCGACGAGCAGTACTTC; clone_size: .; v_call: TRBV24-1; j_call: TRBJ2-7; d_call: TRBD2
cdr3_aa: CASSDKTGATLSQYF; cdr3_nt: TGTGCCAGCAGCGATAAAACAGGGGCCACCTTATCCCAGTACTTC; clone_size: few; v_call: TRBV12-3/TRBV12-4; j_call: TRBJ2-5; d_call: TRBD1
cdr3_aa: CASSIFLRDEQFF; cdr3_nt: TGTGCCAGTAGTATTTTTCTCCGCGATGAGCAGTTCTTC; clone_size: .; v_call: TRBV19; j_call: TRBJ2-1; d_call: .
cdr3_aa: CATTSGSPQETQYF; cdr3_nt: TGTGCCACCACGAGCGGGAGCCCCCAAGAGACCCAGTACTTC; clone_size: .; v_call: TRBV24-1; j_call: TRBJ2-5; d_call: TRBD2
cdr3_aa: CASSSYRTGEAFF; cdr3_nt: TGTGCCAGCAGTTCATACAGGACAGGCGAAGCTTTCTTT; clone_size: .; v_call: TRBV27; j_call: TRBJ1-1; d_call: TRBD1
cdr3_aa: CASSLVPNTEAFF; cdr3_nt: TGTGCCAGCAGCTTGGTGCCTAACACTGAAGCTTTCTTT; clone_size: many; v_call: TRBV5-4; j_call: TRBJ1-1; d_call: .
cdr3_aa: CSVPKAGGCMCRQPQHF; cdr3_nt: TGCAGCGTCCCAAAGGCAGGGGGTTGTATGTGTCGTCAGCCCCAGCATTTT; clone_size: few; v_call: TRBV29-1; j_call: TRBJ1-5; d_call: TRBD1
cdr3_aa: CASSLVGDFSYNEQFF; cdr3_nt: TGTGCCAGCAGCTTAGTGGGAGATTTCTCCTACAATGAGCAGTTCTTC; clone_size: .; v_call: TRBV7-2; j_call: TRBJ2-1; d_call: .
cdr3_aa: CASSLGRGHTDTQYF; cdr3_nt: TGCGCCAGCAGCTTGGGTAGAGGGCACACAGATACGCAGTATTTT; clone_size: .; v_call: TRBV5-1; j_call: TRBJ2-3; d_call: .
cdr3_aa: CSARSGTSGQPQHF; cdr3_nt: TGCAGTGCTCGGTCCGGGACCTCTGGTCAGCCCCAGCATTTT; clone_size: few; v_call: TRBV20-1; j_call: TRBJ1-5; d_call: .
cdr3_aa: CASSLILAAYNEQFF; cdr3_nt: TGTGCCAGCAGCTTAATACTAGCGGCTTACAATGAGCAGTTCTTC; clone_size: .; v_call: TRBV7-3; j_call: TRBJ2-1; d_call: TRBD2
cdr3_aa: CASGAGGQFGDTQYF; cdr3_nt: TGTGCCAGCGGAGCGGGAGGGCAATTTGGAGATACGCAGTATTTT; clone_size: .; v_call: TRBV6-2/TRBV6-3; j_call: TRBJ2-3; d_call: TRBD2
cdr3_aa: CASGSPARGQPQHF; cdr3_nt: TGTGCCAGCGGTAGCCCCGCTCGGGGACAGCCCCAGCATTTT; clone_size: .; v_call: TRBV28; j_call: TRBJ1-5; d_call: .
cdr3_aa: CSARTSGGSDTQYF; cdr3_nt: TGCAGTGCTAGGACTAGCGGGGGGTCAGATACGCAGTATTTT; clone_size: few; v_call: TRBV20-1; j_call: TRBJ2-3; d_call: TRBD2
cdr3_aa: CASTQSRTGTNGYTF; cdr3_nt: TGTGCCAGCACCCAATCGCGGACAGGGACGAATGGCTACACCTTC; clone_size: few; v_call: TRBV6-2/TRBV6-3; j_call: TRBJ1-2; d_call: TRBD1
cdr3_aa: CASTVYENEQFF; cdr3_nt: TGTGCCAGCACCGTGTACGAGAATGAGCAGTTCTTC; clone_size: few; v_call: TRBV5-6; j_call: TRBJ2-1; d_call: .
cdr3_aa: CASSLTSTSGGNKNIQYF; cdr3_nt: TGCGCCAGCAGCTTGACATCAACTAGCGGGGGAAACAAAAACATTCAGTACTTC; clone_size: few; v_call: TRBV5-1; j_call: TRBJ2-4; d_call: TRBD2
cdr3_aa: CASSSGDSPQETQYF; cdr3_nt: TGTGCCAGTAGTTCCGGGGACAGCCCCCAAGAGACCCAGTACTTC; clone_size: few; v_call: TRBV19; j_call: TRBJ2-5; d_call: TRBD1
cdr3_aa: CASSFEGSGNTIYF; cdr3_nt: TGTGCCAGCAGCTTTGAGGGTTCTGGAAACACCATATATTTT; clone_size: few; v_call: TRBV7-8; j_call: TRBJ1-3; d_call: .
cdr3_aa: CSADKRDTDTQYF; cdr3_nt: TGCAGTGCTGACAAGCGGGATACAGATACGCAGTATTTT; clone_size: few; v_call: TRBV20-1; j_call: TRBJ2-3; d_call: TRBD2
cdr3_aa: CSVEVGFGAGNQPQHF; cdr3_nt: TGCAGCGTTGAAGTGGGTTTTGGGGCTGGGAATCAGCCCCAGCATTTT; clone_size: medium-sized; v_call: TRBV29-1; j_call: TRBJ1-5; d_call: .
cdr3_aa: CASSRTRNEQFF; cdr3_nt: TGTGCCAGCAGTCGAACAAGGAATGAGCAGTTCTTC; clone_size: .; v_call: TRBV14; j_call: TRBJ2-1; d_call: .
cdr3_aa: CSAAPPYYNEQFF; cdr3_nt: TGCAGTGCTGCCCCCCCCTACTACAATGAGCAGTTCTTC; clone_size: few; v_call: TRBV20-1; j_call: TRBJ2-1; d_call: .
cdr3_aa: CASSRWGSGTDNYGYTF; cdr3_nt: TGTGCCAGCAGCAGATGGGGGTCCGGGACAGACAACTATGGCTACACCTTC; clone_size: .; v_call: TRBV7-9; j_call: TRBJ1-2; d_call: TRBD1
cdr3_aa: CASSLDRASTGELFF; cdr3_nt: TGTGCCAGCAGCTTGGACAGGGCGTCGACCGGGGAGCTGTTTTTT; clone_size: .; v_call: TRBV5-4; j_call: TRBJ2-2; d_call: .